The T cell receptor beta chain under discussion was sequenced for a study of CD8+ T cells in alopecia areata. The CDR3 is 15 residues long. In germline, CDR1 is NNHDY, CDR2 SYVADS. V was pared by 0 bases and J by 3 bases, with 10 bases between. Sequencing used cDNA as its template, made by extracting RNA and reverse transcribing it. Clones were read by immunoSEQ multiplex PCR, and TCRdb kept only the in-frame ones, dropping some. The data show more than 90,000 clones, with none appearing a single time. In its sample, this clone was seen a few times. Mouse gene names apply. The CDR3 goes on 4 residues after the read ends, and that part is filled in from the germline J gene.

The V and J genes are TRBV13-3 and TRBJ2-1; tentative D call: TRBD2 (5 bases). The source is a C3H/HeJ mouse with alopecia areata. The strain bears MHC haplotype H2-k. Sequenced sample: lesional skin. The sequenced CDR3 bases are TGTGCCAGCAGTGATGCGTCTGGGTTCTATGCT. This codes for CASSDASGFYA. The whole CDR3 protein is CASSDASGFYAEQFF.